The TCR beta chain under discussion was sequenced for a study of T cells after yellow fever vaccination. After removal of 3 bases from V and 9 bases from J, the junction contained 8 bases not matched to a gene. The CDR3 is 15 residues long. Per the germline V gene, CDR1 is DFQATT and CDR2 is SNEGSKA (reference sequence). This clonotype turned up a few times. TCRdb reprocessed the 5' RACE reads via MiXCR and lists one record per CDR3 protein. Here the sample spans over 200,000 distinct CDR3 sequences, roughly 6.2% being singletons. The chain links TRBV20-1 to TRBJ2-1; 13 bases agree with TRBD2. This clonotype was obtained from a young man who received the YFV17D yellow fever vaccine. The specimen comprised CD4+ T cells sorted from PBMCs, sampled on the day of the yellow fever booster vaccination. The CDR3 region is CSARVLLAGGPEQFF. CDR3 coding DNA: TGCAGTGCTAGGGTCCTACTAGCGGGAGGGCCTGAGCAGTTCTTC.